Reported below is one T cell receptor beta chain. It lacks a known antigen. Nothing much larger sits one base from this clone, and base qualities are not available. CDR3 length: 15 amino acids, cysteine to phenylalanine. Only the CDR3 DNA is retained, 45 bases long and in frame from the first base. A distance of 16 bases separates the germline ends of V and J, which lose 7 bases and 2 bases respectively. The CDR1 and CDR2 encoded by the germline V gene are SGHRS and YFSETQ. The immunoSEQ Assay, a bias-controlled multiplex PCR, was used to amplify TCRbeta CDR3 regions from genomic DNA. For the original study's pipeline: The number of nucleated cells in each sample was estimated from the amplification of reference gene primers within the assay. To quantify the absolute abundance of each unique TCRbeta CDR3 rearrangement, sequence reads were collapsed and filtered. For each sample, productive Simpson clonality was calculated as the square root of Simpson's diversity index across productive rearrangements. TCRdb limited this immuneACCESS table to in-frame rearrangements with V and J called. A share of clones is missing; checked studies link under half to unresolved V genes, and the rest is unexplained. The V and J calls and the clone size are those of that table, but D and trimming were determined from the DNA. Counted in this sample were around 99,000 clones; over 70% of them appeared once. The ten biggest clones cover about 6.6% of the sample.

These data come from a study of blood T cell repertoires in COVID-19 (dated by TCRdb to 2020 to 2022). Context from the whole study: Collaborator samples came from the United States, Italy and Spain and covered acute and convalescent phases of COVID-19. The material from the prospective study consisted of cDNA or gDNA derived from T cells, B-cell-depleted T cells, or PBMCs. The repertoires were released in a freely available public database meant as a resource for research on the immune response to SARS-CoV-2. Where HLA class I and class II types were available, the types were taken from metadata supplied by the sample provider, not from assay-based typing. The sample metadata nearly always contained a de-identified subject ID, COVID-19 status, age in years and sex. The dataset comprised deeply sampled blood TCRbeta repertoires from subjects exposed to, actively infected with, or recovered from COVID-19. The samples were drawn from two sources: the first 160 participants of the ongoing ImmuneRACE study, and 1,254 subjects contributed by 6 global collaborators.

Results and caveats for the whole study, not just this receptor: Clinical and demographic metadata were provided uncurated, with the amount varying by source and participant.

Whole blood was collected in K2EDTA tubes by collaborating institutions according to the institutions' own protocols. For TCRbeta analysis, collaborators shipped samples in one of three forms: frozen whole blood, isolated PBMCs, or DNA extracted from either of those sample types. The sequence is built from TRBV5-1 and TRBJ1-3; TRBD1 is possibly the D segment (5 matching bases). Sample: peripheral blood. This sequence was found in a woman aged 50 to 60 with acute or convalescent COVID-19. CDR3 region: CASAPPQGTGNTIYF. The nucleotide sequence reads TGCGCCAGCGCCCCCCCCCAGGGAACTGGAAACACCATATATTTT. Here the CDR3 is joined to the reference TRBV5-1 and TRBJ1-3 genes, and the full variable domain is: KAGVTQTPRYLIKTRGQQVTLSCSPISGHRSVSWYQQTPGQGLQFLFEYFSETQRNKGNFPGRFSGRQFSNSRSEMNVSTLELGDSALYLCASAPPQGTGNTIYFGEGSWLTVV.